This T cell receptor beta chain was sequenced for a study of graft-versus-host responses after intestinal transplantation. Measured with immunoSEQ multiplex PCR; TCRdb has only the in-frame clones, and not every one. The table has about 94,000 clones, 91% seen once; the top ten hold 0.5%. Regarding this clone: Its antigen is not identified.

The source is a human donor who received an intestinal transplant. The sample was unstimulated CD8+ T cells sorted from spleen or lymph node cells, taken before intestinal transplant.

The CDR3 coding sequence is TGTGCCAGCAGCTTAGCGCTGAGCCCGACGAACACCGGGGAGCTGTTTTTT. Its translation is CASSLALSPTNTGELFF. The genes are TRBV7-9 and TRBJ2-2; D is undetermined. Between the trimmed V and J ends, which lost 0 bases and 0 bases, there was a span of 11 bases. The CDR3 runs 17 residues. Germline assignment: CDR1 SEHNR and CDR2 FQNEAQ (reference sequence).